This T cell receptor beta chain was observed in a study of identifying expanded T cells in peripheral blood. Sequencing was performed with immunoSEQ multiplex PCR; in TCRdb, only in-frame clones are kept and a portion is missing. The repertoire has more than 65,000 clones, about 91% of them found once; the top ten carry approximately 2.6%. Concerning this clone itself: The antigen remains undetermined.

Whole-study results and caveats: Variance in clone template counts between roughly 2-week samples significantly increased with total template count across all healthy donors. Technical replicates showed approximately 1.2 changed clones; approximately 2 weeks roughly 15; four weeks 19.

No infections or other immune events were documented during collection. Germline loops: CDR1 LGHNA, CDR2 YSLEER. The CDR3 is made up of 17 amino acids. V shed 0 bases and J shed 5 bases, with 16 bases lying between them. The sequenced sample consisted of blood. This sequence was found in a person aged 18 to 70 in good health. This rearrangement joins TRBV4-3 to TRBJ2-2; tentative D call: TRBD2 (7 bases). CDR3 amino acids: CASSQDWRGGWTGELFF. CDR3 coding DNA: TGCGCCAGCAGCCAAGATTGGAGGGGGGGGTGGACCGGGGAGCTGTTTTTT.